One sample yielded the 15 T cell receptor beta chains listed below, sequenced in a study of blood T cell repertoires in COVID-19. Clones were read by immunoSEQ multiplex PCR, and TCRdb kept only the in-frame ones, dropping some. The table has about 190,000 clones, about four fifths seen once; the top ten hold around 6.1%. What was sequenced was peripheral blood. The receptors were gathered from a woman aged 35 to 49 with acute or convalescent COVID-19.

The chain's CDR3 is CASSQRQLYNSPLHF. For the CDR3, the DNA is TGCGCCAGCAGCCAAAGACAGCTCTATAATTCACCCCTCCACTTT. The V gene is TRBV4-1, the J gene TRBJ1-6; tentatively, D is TRBD1 (5 bases). The V end lost 2 bases, the J end lost 3 bases, and 8 bases lay between the germline ends. This CDR3 is 15 amino acids long. Germline V gene sequence: CDR1 MGHRA, CDR2 YSYEKL.

The CDR3 loop is CASSLVSGEGYNEQFF. CDR3 bases: TGTGCCAGCAGCTTAGTTTCGGGGGAGGGGTACAATGAGCAGTTCTTC. This chain connects TRBV7-2 to TRBJ2-1; 7 bases are shared with TRBD2. J lost 4 bases, V lost 1 base, and 7 bases had no gene match. The CDR3 covers 16 residues. Germline lookup yields CDR1 SGHTA and CDR2 FQGNSA.

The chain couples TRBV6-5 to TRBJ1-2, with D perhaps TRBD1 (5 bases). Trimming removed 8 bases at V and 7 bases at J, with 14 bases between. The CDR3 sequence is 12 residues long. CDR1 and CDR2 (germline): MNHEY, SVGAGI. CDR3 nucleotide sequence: TGTGCCAGCGGGGTTTTCGGGGGTGGCTACACCTTC. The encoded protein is CASGVFGGGYTF.

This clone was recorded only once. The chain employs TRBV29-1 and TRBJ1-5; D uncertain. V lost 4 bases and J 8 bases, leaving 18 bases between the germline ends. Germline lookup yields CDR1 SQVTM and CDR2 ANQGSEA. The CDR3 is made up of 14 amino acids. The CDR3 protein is CSVALTGMEEPQHF. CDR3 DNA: TGCAGCGTTGCCTTGACGGGAATGGAGGAGCCCCAGCATTTT.

The CDR3: CASRPEAGYGYTF. CDR3 DNA: TGTGCCAGCAGACCCGAGGCTGGCTATGGCTACACCTTC. This rearrangement joins TRBV3-1 (or the pseudogene TRBV3-2) to TRBJ1-2; D call uncertain. V shed 6 bases and J shed 4 bases, with 12 bases lying between them. The CDR3 runs to 13 residues. CDR1 is LGHDT, CDR2 YNNKEL, per germline (reference sequence).

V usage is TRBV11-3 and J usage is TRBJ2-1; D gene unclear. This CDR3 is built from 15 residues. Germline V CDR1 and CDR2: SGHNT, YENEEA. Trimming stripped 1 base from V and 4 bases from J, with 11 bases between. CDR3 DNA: TGTGCCAGCAGCTTAGGTGGCACGGAGTACAATGAGCAGTTCTTC. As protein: CASSLGGTEYNEQFF. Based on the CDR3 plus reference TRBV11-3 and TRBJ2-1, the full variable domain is EAGVVQSPRYKIIEKKQPVAFWCNPISGHNTLYWYLQNLGQGPELLIRYENEEAVDDSQLPKDRFSAERLKGVDSTLKIQPAELGDSAVYLCASSLGGTEYNEQFFGPGTRLTVL.

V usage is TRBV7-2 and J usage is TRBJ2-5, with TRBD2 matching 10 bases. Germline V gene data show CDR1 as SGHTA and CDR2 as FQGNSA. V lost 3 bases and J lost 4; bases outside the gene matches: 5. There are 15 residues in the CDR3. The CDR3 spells CASSLASGRRETQYF. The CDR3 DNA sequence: TGTGCCAGCAGCTTGGCTAGCGGGAGAAGAGAGACCCAGTACTTC.

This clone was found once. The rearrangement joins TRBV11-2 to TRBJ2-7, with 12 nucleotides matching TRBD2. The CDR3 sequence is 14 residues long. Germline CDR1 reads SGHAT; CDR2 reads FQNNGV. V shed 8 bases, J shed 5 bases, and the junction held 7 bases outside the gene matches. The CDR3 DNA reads TGTGCCAGCGGCCTAGCGGGAGGGCCCCACGAGCAGTACTTC. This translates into CASGLAGGPHEQYF.

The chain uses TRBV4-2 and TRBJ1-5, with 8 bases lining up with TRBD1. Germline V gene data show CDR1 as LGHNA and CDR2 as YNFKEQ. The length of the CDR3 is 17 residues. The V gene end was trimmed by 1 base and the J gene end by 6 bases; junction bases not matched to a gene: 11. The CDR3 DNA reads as TGTGCCAGCAGCCAAGGAGACAGGGGTTTTGAGGCTCAGCCCCAGCATTTT. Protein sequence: CASSQGDRGFEAQPQHF.

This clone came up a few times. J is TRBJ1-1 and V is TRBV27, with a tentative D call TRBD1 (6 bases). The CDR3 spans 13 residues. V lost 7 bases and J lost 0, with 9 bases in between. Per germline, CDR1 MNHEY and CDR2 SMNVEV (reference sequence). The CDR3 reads CASKTGMNTEAFF. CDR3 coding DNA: TGTGCCAGCAAAACAGGGATGAACACTGAAGCTTTCTTT.

The CDR3 nucleotides are TGTGCCAGCAACGCTGAGGGTAGCGGGAGCGAGCAGTACTTC. The encoded protein is CASNAEGSGSEQYF. The V and J genes are TRBV7-9 and TRBJ2-7, with 9 bases identical to TRBD2. The CDR3 totals 14 residues. After removal of 7 bases from V and 6 bases from J, the junction contained 10 bases not matched to a gene. CDR1 SEHNR and CDR2 FQNEAQ come from the germline V gene (reference sequence).

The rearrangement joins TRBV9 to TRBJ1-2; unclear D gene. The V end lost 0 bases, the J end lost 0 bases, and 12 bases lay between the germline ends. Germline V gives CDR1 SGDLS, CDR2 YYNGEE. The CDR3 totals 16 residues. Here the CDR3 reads CASSVGAVEANYGYTF. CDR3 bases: TGTGCCAGCAGCGTAGGAGCGGTGGAGGCTAACTATGGCTACACCTTC.

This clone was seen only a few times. CDR3 nucleotide sequence: TGTGCCAGCAGCTTCCAGAGGGAAGAGACCCAGTACTTC. Encoded protein: CASSFQREETQYF. The V and J genes are TRBV7-2 and TRBJ2-5; maybe TRBD2 (5 bases). Germline CDR1 reads SGHTA; CDR2 reads FQGNSA. V gave up 3 bases and J gave up 3 bases, with 8 bases separating them. CDR3 length: 13 residues. Full variable domain (rest looked up from reference TRBV7-2 and TRBJ2-5): GAGVSQSPSNKVTEKGKDVELRCDPISGHTALYWYRQSLGQGLEFLIYFQGNSAPDKSGLPSDRFSAERTGGSVSTLTIQRTQQEDSAVYLCASSFQREETQYFGPGTRLLVL.

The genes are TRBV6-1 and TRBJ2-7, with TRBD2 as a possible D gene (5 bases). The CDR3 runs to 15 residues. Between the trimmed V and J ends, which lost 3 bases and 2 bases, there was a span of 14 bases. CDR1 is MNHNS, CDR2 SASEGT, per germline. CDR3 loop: CASSDTSTATYEQYF. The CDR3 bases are TGTGCCAGCAGTGATACTAGTACAGCAACCTACGAGCAGTACTTC.

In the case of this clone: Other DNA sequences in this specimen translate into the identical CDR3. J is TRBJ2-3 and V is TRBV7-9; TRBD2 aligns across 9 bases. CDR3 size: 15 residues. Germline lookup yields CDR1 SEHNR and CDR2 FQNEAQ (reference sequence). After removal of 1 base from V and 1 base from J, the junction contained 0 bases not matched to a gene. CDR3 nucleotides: TGTGCCAGCAGCTTAGGCGGGGGGGGCACAGATACGCAGTATTTT. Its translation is CASSLGGGGTDTQYF.